This T cell receptor beta chain stems from a study of immune evolution from preneoplasia to lung adenocarcinoma. The overall study: HLA loss of heterozygosity: 6% to 7.5% AIS, over 12% MIA, approximately 35% ADC, none AAH.

This CDR3 region has 15 residues. CDR1 is LNHNV, CDR2 YYDKDF, per germline (reference sequence). V was clipped by 4 bases and J by 0 bases; unmatched bases: 3. Only in-frame clones appear in the TCRdb table, and some are missing; sequencing was by immunoSEQ multiplex PCR. The sample contains about 2,900 clones, about nine tenths of which appear only once. Each case's diagnosis was confirmed by two pathologists on H&E. Nucleic acids came from premalignant or tumor cells enriched by macro-dissection. The chain uses TRBV15 and TRBJ1-5, with 7 bases aligning to TRBD1. The receptor was isolated from a person in their 70s with invasive lung adenocarcinoma. Sample: FFPE invasive lung adenocarcinoma tissue. The CDR3 nucleotides are TGTGCCACCAGCAAGACAGGGTATAGCAATCAGCCCCAGCATTTT. This codes for CATSKTGYSNQPQHF. The full variable domain, in which reference TRBV15 and TRBJ1-5 provide the parts outside the CDR3, is DAMVIQNPRYQVTQFGKPVTLSCSQTLNHNVMYWYQQKSSQAPKLLFHYYDKDFNNEADTPDNFQSRRPNTSFCFLDIRSPGLGDTAMYLCATSKTGYSNQPQHFGDGTRLSIL.